The clone carrying this T cell receptor (beta chain) turned up a few times. The antigen is unknown. With 8 bases removed from V and 9 bases from J, the gap between germline ends came to 17 bases. In germline, CDR1 is MGHRA, CDR2 YSYEKL. The CDR3 covers 14 residues. Researchers ran the PCR with 60 Vbeta and 13 Jbeta primers. Clones were read by immunoSEQ multiplex PCR, and TCRdb kept only the in-frame ones, dropping some. The table shows roughly 160,000 clones, with approximately 77% occurring only once. This specimen comes from a study of cytomegalovirus exposure and HLA in healthy donors. Study observations and caveats: Some V segments, TRBV6-2 and TRBV6-3 among them, were indistinguishable and were therefore excluded. A later analysis revealed that TCR association rates differed between HLA loci, peaking at DRB1 and bottoming out at HLA-C.

V and J are TRBV4-1 and TRBJ1-6, with D unresolved. The sequenced material came from PBMCs. This receptor was identified in a female donor in good health and CMV-seronegative. CDR3 in amino acids: CASGTRGLGSPLHF. CDR3 nucleotides: TGCGCCAGCGGCACAAGAGGGCTAGGTTCACCCCTCCACTTT.